Each of the 22 T cell receptor beta chains below was sequenced from the same sample in a study of T cell responses to AZD1222 COVID-19 vaccine. Clones were sequenced by immunoSEQ multiplex PCR, and TCRdb holds only the in-frame ones, with some missing. Of some 150,000 clones listed, roughly 90% are singletons. Sequencing used peripheral blood, obtained on day 0 of AZD1222 vaccination. These receptors all stem from an adult in good health.

The chain links TRBV6-6 to TRBJ1-5; 7 bases map to TRBD1. Germline V gene lookup returns CDR1 MNHNY and CDR2 SVGAGI (reference sequence). Trimming removed 7 bases from V and 10 bases from J; junction bases left unmatched: 13. The CDR3 has 14 amino acids. The CDR3 protein is CASTTGDSVGPQHF. As DNA, the CDR3 is TGTGCCAGCACCACTGGGGACAGTGTTGGTCCCCAGCATTTT.

The chain employs TRBV7-2 and TRBJ1-2; D remains ambiguous. V dropped 5 bases and J dropped 2 bases, with 9 bases sitting between them. The CDR3 runs 13 residues. The germline gives CDR1 SGHTA, CDR2 FQGNSA. CDR3 nucleotides: TGTGCCAGCAGCATCGGGGTAAACTATGGCTACACCTTC. The encoded protein is CASSIGVNYGYTF.

The chain has TRBV2 and TRBJ2-7; D is undetermined. Looked up from germline, CDR1 is SNHLY and CDR2 is FYNNEI. The CDR3 contains 15 residues. V was trimmed by 8 bases and J by 0 bases, leaving 17 bases between them. The CDR3 here is CASVKGILGSYEQYF. CDR3 in DNA: TGTGCCAGCGTAAAGGGAATCCTCGGCTCCTACGAGCAGTACTTC.

This clone was seen a few times. The V gene is TRBV5-6, the J gene TRBJ1-3, with D unresolved. Trimming shortened V by 4 bases and J by 0 bases, and 14 bases separated the two germline ends. This CDR3 is built from 16 residues. CDR1 SGHDT and CDR2 YYEEEE come from the germline V gene. The CDR3 sequence is CASSRGIVNSGNTIYF. Here the CDR3 DNA reads TGTGCCAGCAGCCGCGGGATCGTTAACTCTGGAAACACCATATATTTT.

The chain uses TRBV6-5 and TRBJ1-5, with 8 bases that match TRBD1. V dropped 5 bases and J dropped 3; count of bases not matched to a gene: 6. CDR1 and CDR2 (germline): MNHEY, SVGAGI. The CDR3 extends over 15 amino acids. The CDR3 spells CASSLDRVINQPQHF. The DNA of the CDR3 is TGTGCCAGCAGTCTGGACAGGGTCATCAATCAGCCCCAGCATTTT.

J is TRBJ1-1 and V is TRBV28, with TRBD1 matching 10 bases. The CDR3 length is 13 residues. CDR1 is MDHEN and CDR2 is SYDVKM in the germline V gene. The junction had 7 bases not matched to a gene; V was cut back by 5 bases and J by 10 bases. The CDR3 DNA sequence: TGTGCCAGCAGTCCAGACCGGACAGGGGGAGCTTTCTTT. It yields the protein CASSPDRTGGAFF. Full variable domain (outside the CDR3, taken from reference TRBV28 and TRBJ1-1): DVKVTQSSRYLVKRTGEKVFLECVQDMDHENMFWYRQDPGLGLRLIYFSYDVKMKEKGDIPEGYSVSREKKERFSLILESASTNQTSMYLCASSPDRTGGAFFGQGTRLTVV.

The genes are TRBV9 and TRBJ2-4; 9 bases match TRBD1. The length of the CDR3 is 16 residues. V lost 4 bases to trimming and J lost 0 bases; unmatched junction nucleotides: 5. Germline values: CDR1 SGDLS, CDR2 YYNGEE. In nucleotides, the CDR3 is TGTGCCAGCAGCCCAGGACAGGGGATAGCCAAAAACATTCAGTACTTC. As protein: CASSPGQGIAKNIQYF. Together with reference TRBV9 and TRBJ2-4, the CDR3 gives the full variable domain: DSGVTQTPKHLITATGQRVTLRCSPRSGDLSVYWYQQSLDQGLQFLIQYYNGEERAKGNILERFSAQQFPDLHSELNLSSLELGDSALYFCASSPGQGIAKNIQYFGAGTRLSVL.

The chain links TRBV28 to TRBJ2-3; 11 positions match TRBD2. The CDR3 sequence is 15 residues long. CDR1 and CDR2 (germline): MDHEN, SYDVKM. The V segment lost 7 bases and the J segment 2 bases; nucleotides outside the gene matches: 5. CDR3 in DNA: TGTGCCAGCACCCCGGGACTAGCGGCCACAGATACGCAGTATTTT. Its protein product is CASTPGLAATDTQYF.

This clone turned up a few times. The chain recombines TRBV3-1 (or the pseudogene TRBV3-2) with TRBJ2-5; 7 nucleotides agree with TRBD2. Germline V gene lookup returns CDR1 LGHDT and CDR2 YNNKEL (reference sequence). The length of the CDR3 is 17 residues. The junction had 14 bases not matched to a gene; V was cut back by 0 bases and J by 7 bases. The CDR3 spells CASSQDVERREHGTQYF. The CDR3 DNA follows: TGTGCCAGCAGCCAAGATGTAGAGCGGCGGGAGCACGGGACCCAGTACTTC.

The chain links TRBV5-5 to TRBJ2-3; 7 bases map to TRBD2. J lost 1 base, V lost 0 bases, and 2 bases had no gene match. The germline CDR1 and CDR2 sequences are SGHKS and YYEKEE (reference sequence). The CDR3 runs 15 residues. As DNA, the CDR3 is TGTGCCAGCAGCTTGGGAAGCGGGGGCACAGATACGCAGTATTTT. Its protein product is CASSLGSGGTDTQYF.

The gene calls are TRBV28 and TRBJ2-1, with D tentatively TRBD2 (6 bases). The CDR3 is 16 residues long. Trimming left V 3 bases short and J 0 bases short, with 12 bases between. CDR1 is MDHEN and CDR2 is SYDVKM in the germline V gene. Here the CDR3 DNA reads TGTGCCAGCAGTTTTGGGCTAGCGAGCTCCTACAATGAGCAGTTCTTC. It specifies CASSFGLASSYNEQFF.

The chain joins TRBV29-1 to TRBJ2-7; 9 bases fit TRBD1. The CDR3 has 14 residues. Trimming at V came to 8 bases and at J to 1 base, leaving 9 bases not matched to a gene. Germline V gives CDR1 SQVTM, CDR2 ANQGSEA. CDR3 DNA: TGCAGCTTCAAAACTGACAGGGGGTCCTACGAGCAGTACTTC. Amino acid sequence: CSFKTDRGSYEQYF.

The chain has TRBV28 and TRBJ2-6; D is undetermined. Per the germline V gene, CDR1 is MDHEN and CDR2 is SYDVKM. The V end was cut by 4 bases, the J end by 1 base, with 14 bases between. The CDR3 is 17 amino acids. The CDR3 nucleotides are TGTGCCAGCAGTTCCTCCCCGGTCCAATCTGGGGCCAACGTCCTGACTTTC. Its protein product is CASSSSPVQSGANVLTF.

The rearrangement links TRBV25-1 to TRBJ1-1; no clear D gene. Between the trimmed V and J ends, which lost 5 bases and 4 bases, there was a span of 11 bases. Germline values: CDR1 MGHDK, CDR2 SYGVNS. The CDR3 consists of 13 residues. The CDR3 is CASSRLVSTEAFF. The CDR3 DNA reads TGTGCCAGCAGTCGATTGGTTAGCACTGAAGCTTTCTTT.

The chain has TRBV7-2 and TRBJ2-7; D remains unclear. V was trimmed by 1 base and J by 2 bases, leaving 3 bases between them. Germline CDR1 is SGHTA and CDR2 is FQGNSA. This CDR3 is 12 amino acids long. CDR3 region: CASSLVTYEQYF. DNA of the CDR3: TGTGCCAGCAGCTTAGTGACCTACGAGCAGTACTTC. The variable domain in full, completed from reference TRBV7-2 and TRBJ2-7, reads GAGVSQSPSNKVTEKGKDVELRCDPISGHTALYWYRQSLGQGLEFLIYFQGNSAPDKSGLPSDRFSAERTGGSVSTLTIQRTQQEDSAVYLCASSLVTYEQYFGPGTRLTVT.

This chain joins TRBV5-4 and TRBJ1-1; the D gene is possibly TRBD1 (5 bases). V lost 3 bases to trimming and J lost 0 bases, with 15 bases between them. CDR1 and CDR2 from the germline V gene are SGHNT and YYREEE (reference sequence). The CDR3 spans 16 residues. The CDR3 region has the DNA TGTGCCAGCAGCTCGGGACCGGACATTCTGAACACTGAAGCTTTCTTT. Translating it yields CASSSGPDILNTEAFF.

The rearrangement uses TRBV2 and TRBJ2-7, with TRBD2 identical over 9 bases. The CDR3 totals 15 residues. Looked up from germline, CDR1 is SNHLY and CDR2 is FYNNEI. The junction had 7 bases not matched to a gene; V was cut back by 7 bases and J by 0 bases. CDR3 sequence reads: CASTPSGGPSYEQYF. The CDR3 DNA reads as TGTGCCAGCACCCCCAGCGGGGGGCCCTCCTACGAGCAGTACTTC.

The rearrangement joins TRBV6-5 to TRBJ2-7, with TRBD2 matching over 12 bases. The CDR3 runs 15 residues. Germline trimming cut 7 bases from V and 2 bases from J; bases unmatched to any gene: 6. Germline assignment: CDR1 MNHEY and CDR2 SVGAGI. The CDR3, as DNA: TGTGCCAGCATGTCTAGCGGGGGGGCAACCTACGAGCAGTACTTC. It codes for CASMSSGGATYEQYF.

This chain uses TRBV5-1 with TRBJ1-6; 8 bases map to TRBD1. This CDR3 is 14 amino acids long. Germline V gives CDR1 SGHRS, CDR2 YFSETQ. Trimming took 1 base from V and 9 from J; bases not matched to a gene: 3. The CDR3 DNA reads as TGCGCCAGCAGCTTGAAACAGGGGGTTTCACCCCTCCACTTT. Its protein is CASSLKQGVSPLHF.

CDR3: CATSGQGREDTQYF. The CDR3 bases are TGTGCCACCAGTGGCCAGGGGAGAGAGGATACGCAGTATTTT. The genes are TRBV24-1 and TRBJ2-3; D might be TRBD1 (6 bases). This CDR3 has 14 residues. V gave up 5 bases and J gave up 6 bases, with 14 bases separating them. Germline assignment: CDR1 KGHDR and CDR2 SFDVKD.

J is TRBJ1-5 and V is TRBV7-8, with D unclear. CDR3 length equals 14 residues. The V gene's germline CDR1 is SGHVS and CDR2 FQNEAQ. Trimming left V 1 base short and J 0 bases short, with 4 bases between. The CDR3, as DNA: TGTGCCAGCAGCTTAGAAACTAGCAATCAGCCCCAGCATTTT. Translation gives CASSLETSNQPQHF.

This clone was detected once. The chain combines TRBV5-1 with TRBJ2-5; TRBD1 might be the D (6 bases). Trimming took off 4 bases at V and 5 bases at J, with 15 bases between the two ends. Germline CDR1 reads SGHRS; CDR2 reads YFSETQ. The CDR3 totals 14 residues. CDR3 sequence reads: CASSAGTPRETQYF. Written as DNA, the CDR3 is TGCGCCAGCAGCGCTGGGACACCGCGGGAGACCCAGTACTTC.